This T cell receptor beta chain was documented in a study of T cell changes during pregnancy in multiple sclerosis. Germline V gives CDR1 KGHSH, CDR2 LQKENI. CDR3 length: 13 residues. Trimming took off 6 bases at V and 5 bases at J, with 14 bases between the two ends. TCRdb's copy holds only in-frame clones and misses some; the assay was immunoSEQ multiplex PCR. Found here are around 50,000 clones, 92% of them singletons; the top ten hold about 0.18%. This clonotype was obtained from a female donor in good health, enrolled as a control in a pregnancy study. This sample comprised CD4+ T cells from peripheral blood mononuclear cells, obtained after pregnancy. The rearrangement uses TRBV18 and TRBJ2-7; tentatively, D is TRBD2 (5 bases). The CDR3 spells CASSPGYEDEQYF. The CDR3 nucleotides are TGTGCCAGCTCCCCGGGGTATGAGGACGAGCAGTACTTC.